This T cell receptor beta chain was obtained from a study of beta chain features in type 1 diabetes. The study's findings and limits: The naive, central memory and Treg TCRB repertoires showed an apparent similarity that was greater among patients than among healthy donors. For Type 1 diabetes patients, all four CD4+ subsets carried TCRB CDR3s that were moderately but significantly shorter. There was no resolution here of whether HLA type influences TCRB rearrangement.

Averaging about 116 mL, one heparinised blood draw was given by each donor. Sorted populations all had greater than 95% purity. CDR3 length: 14 amino acids. The germline CDR1 and CDR2 sequences are LNHDA and SQIVND (reference sequence). V lost 4 bases and J 4 bases, leaving 11 bases between the germline ends. Reverse transcribing all isolated RNA meant expressed TCRB transcripts were sequenced. The assay was immunoSEQ multiplex PCR, and TCRdb's table has in-frame clones only and misses some. Here the sample spans about 160,000 clones, about 10% being singletons. This clone was seen more than once but under ten times. No antigen is known for it.

The chain uses TRBV19 and TRBJ1-3; the D gene is possibly TRBD1 (5 bases). This sequence was found in a woman aged 30 to 39 with type 1 diabetes. The sample was central memory CD4+ T cells from blood. The CDR3 bases are TGTGCCAGTAGTAGGGGACTAAAAGGAAACACCATATATTTT. Translated: CASSRGLKGNTIYF.